Listed below are T cell receptor beta chains from one sample, sequenced in a study of cytomegalovirus exposure and HLA in healthy donors. Using immunoSEQ multiplex PCR, the repertoire was profiled, and TCRdb retains in-frame clones only, with some absent. The repertoire holds approximately 120,000 clones, with roughly 78% as singletons. The sequencing input was PBMCs. These receptors were obtained from a woman in her 40s in good health and CMV-seronegative. CDR3s leave out the opening cysteine and the closing phenylalanine or tryptophan.

j_call	v_call	cdr3_aa
TRBJ1-1	TRBV11-3	ASSLDPGTTEAF
TRBJ1-5	TRBV21-1	ASSKAGRGLDQPQH
TRBJ2-7	TRBV6-5	ASSPTGGRSYEQY
TRBJ1-1	TRBV5-1	ASSLDGGLTEAF
TRBJ1-5	TRBV7-9	ASSPGTDNQPQH
TRBJ2-2	TRBV19	ASRGLASTGELF
TRBJ1-4	TRBV6-5	ASSYSTRDEKLF
TRBJ1-1	TRBV4-1	ASSRGTGVNTEAF
TRBJ1-2	TRBV4-2	ASSRDRTGYGYT
TRBJ1-2	TRBV19	ASSIDRRGRLNYGYT
TRBJ2-3	TRBV5-4	ASSRPSGRGSRTDTQY
TRBJ2-1	TRBV5-8	ASSQGQAPSYNEQF
TRBJ1-4	TRBV14	ASSRQGNEKLF
TRBJ2-1	TRBV19	ASSISSDYNEQF
TRBJ2-2	TRBV7-2	ASSLMSGPGGAGELF
TRBJ2-7	TRBV28	ASSLPPSAGLVGEQY
TRBJ1-1	TRBV27	ASSPPRGLGNTEAF
TRBJ1-5	TRBV28	ASRPGGTQPQH
TRBJ2-1	TRBV19	ASSMFAGRLRYNEQF
TRBJ2-1	TRBV18	ASSPPGGHGYNEQF
TRBJ2-6	TRBV27	ASSLMTVLPNSGANGLT
TRBJ1-5	TRBV6-6	ASKGIGVSNQPQH
TRBJ2-6	TRBV7-3	ASSRRDRANVLT
TRBJ2-2	TRBV25-1	ASTSSEGANTGELF
TRBJ2-5	TRBV7-9	ASSLTGTYLARQETQY
TRBJ1-5	TRBV27	ASSLGASNQPQH
TRBJ2-3	TRBV7-9	ASSSRLLAGTHVGDTQY
TRBJ2-7	TRBV5-1	ASSLGTSGLHEQY
TRBJ2-4	TRBV7-2	ASATSGSVKNIQY
TRBJ2-3	TRBV4-3	ASSPLRGGVGDTQY
TRBJ2-5	TRBV28	ASSLTTSTETQY
TRBJ1-5	TRBV2	ASTIRGQPQH
TRBJ2-3	TRBV18	ASSPWPERGQVDTQY
TRBJ2-6	TRBV4-2	ASSQPKGRGRIASGANVLA
TRBJ2-7	TRBV7-9	SSSSNYYEQY
TRBJ1-4	TRBV18	ASSPGFGGEKLF
TRBJ2-7	TRBV4-2	ASSQVGQNYEQY
TRBJ2-1	TRBV9	ASSDGQVASYNEQF
TRBJ1-1	TRBV10-3	AISESAVLNTEAF
TRBJ1-1	TRBV6-5	ASTGNTEAF
TRBJ2-5	TRBV27	ASSPLAGLGQETQY
TRBJ1-2	TRBV10-3	AISVENRHQVWGYT
TRBJ2-3	TRBV5-1	ASSPGLVGTDTQY
TRBJ1-5	TRBV7-2	ASSLARRAQPQH
TRBJ1-1	TRBV14	ASSQDERGAPEAF
TRBJ2-5	TRBV2	ASRDTGTVYQETQY
TRBJ2-2	TRBV9	ATLERDRLANTGELF
TRBJ2-5	TRBV11-2	ASSRQRDQETQY
TRBJ2-7	TRBV11-3	ASSIGPEGWQY
TRBJ2-3	TRBV27	ASSLGLAGVDTQY
TRBJ1-2	TRBV5-1	ASSFDTNYGYT
TRBJ1-3	TRBV7-9	ASSLGGTGNTIY
TRBJ1-2	TRBV9	ASSATPEGSRGYT